Listed here are 10 T cell receptor beta chains from one sample, sequenced in a study of shared clonotypes between healthy human individuals. Some clones are missing from TCRdb's copy, which holds only in-frame ones; the method was immunoSEQ multiplex PCR. The repertoire includes roughly 400,000 clones, roughly 96% of them detected once, and more than 0.3% sits in the top ten. Sequenced sample: memory CD8+ T cells sorted from blood. As to subset: CD45RO+ cells pooled with CCR7-negative TemRA cells. These receptors were collected from a man aged 30 to 39 in good health.

Only one count was recorded for this clone. CDR3 sequence reads: CASSYATSGSSYEQYF. CDR3 in DNA: TGTGCCAGCAGTTACGCGACTAGCGGGAGCTCCTACGAGCAGTACTTC. The chain joins TRBV6-5 to TRBJ2-7; TRBD2 matches 12 bases. The CDR3 has 16 residues. Trimming took 2 bases from V and 0 from J; bases not matched to a gene: 2. Per the germline V gene, CDR1 is MNHEY and CDR2 is SVGAGI.

V usage is TRBV27 and J usage is TRBJ2-7; 11 nucleotides agree with TRBD2. Germline values: CDR1 MNHEY, CDR2 SMNVEV (reference sequence). The CDR3 sequence is 15 residues long. V trimming: 2 bases; J trimming: 5 bases; junction bases outside the gene matches: 5. The CDR3 loop reads CASSLGYSGRDEQYF. In DNA, the CDR3 is TGTGCCAGCAGTTTAGGGTATAGCGGGAGGGACGAGCAGTACTTC.

The rearrangement joins TRBV11-2 to TRBJ2-5; the D gene is possibly TRBD1 (5 bases). The germline gives CDR1 SGHAT, CDR2 FQNNGV. V was clipped by 0 bases and J by 7 bases, with 15 bases between them. The CDR3 consists of 15 residues. This CDR3 reads CASSLDQTVKLTQYF. DNA of the CDR3: TGTGCCAGCAGCTTAGATCAGACAGTTAAATTGACCCAGTACTTC.

The gene calls are TRBV10-3 and TRBJ1-5, with D possibly being TRBD1 (5 bases). The germline gives CDR1 ENHRY, CDR2 SYGVKD. The germline V and J ends were trimmed by 5 bases and 5 bases, with 13 bases remaining between them. This CDR3 spans 14 amino acids. The CDR3 coding sequence is TGTGCCATCAGTAGCGGGACGGAACATCAGCCCCAGCATTTT. It translates to CAISSGTEHQPQHF.

The chain has TRBV5-6 and TRBJ2-7; TRBD2 matches at 7 bases. CDR1 is SGHDT, CDR2 YYEEEE, per germline. This CDR3 spans 14 amino acids. Trimming removed 1 base from V and 0 bases from J; junction bases left unmatched: 1. The CDR3 here is CASSLSGNSYEQYF. DNA for the CDR3: TGTGCCAGCAGCTTGAGCGGGAACTCCTACGAGCAGTACTTC.

The chain links TRBV28 to TRBJ1-2, with D tentatively TRBD1 (6 bases). This CDR3 has 12 amino acids. V lost 11 bases and J 3 bases, leaving 13 bases between the germline ends. Germline-derived CDR1 and CDR2 are MDHEN and SYDVKM. CDR3 DNA sequence: TGTGCCCTTGGGGGGGGCCACTATGGCTACACCTTC. It translates to CALGGGHYGYTF.

The V and J genes are TRBV14 and TRBJ2-1; D not resolved. The CDR3 is 13 amino acids. V was clipped by 1 base and J by 8 bases, with 9 bases between them. CDR1 is SGHDN, CDR2 FVKESK, per germline. The CDR3 loop is CASSQGLRDEQFF. The CDR3 nucleotides read TGTGCCAGCAGCCAAGGACTCCGCGATGAGCAGTTCTTC.

The CDR3 sequence: CASSRGRSLTNVLTF. As DNA, the CDR3 is TGTGCCAGCAGCCGCGGGAGGTCCCTCACCAACGTCCTGACTTTC. This chain joins TRBV11-2 and TRBJ2-6, with 8 positions matching TRBD2. The CDR3 is made up of 15 amino acids. The trim removed 5 bases at V and 8 bases at J, leaving 8 bases unmatched. The germline gives CDR1 SGHAT, CDR2 FQNNGV.

This chain joins TRBV6-4 and TRBJ2-5, with 8 nucleotides matching TRBD1. Germline CDR1 MRHNA, CDR2 SNTAGT. The CDR3 covers 15 residues. V shed 2 bases and J 5 bases; nucleotides not matched to a gene: 7. The CDR3, as DNA: TGTGCCAGCAGTGACGGGCTCAGGGGGCGGGAGACCCAGTACTTC. Amino acids: CASSDGLRGRETQYF.

V and J are TRBV28 and TRBJ2-3; D perhaps matches TRBD1 (6 bases). CDR1 and CDR2 from the germline V gene are MDHEN and SYDVKM. The V end was cut by 3 bases, the J end by 12 bases, with 7 bases between. The CDR3 is 10 residues long. CDR3 amino acids: CASSLGHQYF. DNA of the CDR3: TGTGCCAGCAGTTTGGGACACCAGTATTTT.